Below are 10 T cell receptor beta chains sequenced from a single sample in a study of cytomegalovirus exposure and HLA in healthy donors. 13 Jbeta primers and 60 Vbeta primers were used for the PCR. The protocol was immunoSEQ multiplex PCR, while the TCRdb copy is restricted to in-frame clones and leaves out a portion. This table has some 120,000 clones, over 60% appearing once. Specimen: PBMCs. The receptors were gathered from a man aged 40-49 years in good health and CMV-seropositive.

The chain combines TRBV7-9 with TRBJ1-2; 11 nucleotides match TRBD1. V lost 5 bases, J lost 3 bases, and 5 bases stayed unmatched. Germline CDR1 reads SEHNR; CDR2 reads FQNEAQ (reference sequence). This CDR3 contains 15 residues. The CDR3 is CASSDPGQGDYGYTF. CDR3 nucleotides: TGTGCCAGCAGCGACCCGGGACAGGGGGACTATGGCTACACCTTC.

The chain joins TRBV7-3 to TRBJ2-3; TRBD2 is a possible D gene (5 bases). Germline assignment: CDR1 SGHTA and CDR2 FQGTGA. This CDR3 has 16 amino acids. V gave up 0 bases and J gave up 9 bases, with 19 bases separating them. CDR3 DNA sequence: TGTGCCAGCAGCTTAACCGGGAACACCGCCTCGCGGACGCAGTATTTT. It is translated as CASSLTGNTASRTQYF. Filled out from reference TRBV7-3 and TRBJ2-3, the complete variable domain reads GAGVSQTPSNKVTEKGKYVELRCDPISGHTALYWYRQSLGQGPEFLIYFQGTGAADDSGLPNDRFFAVRPEGSVSTLKIQRTERGDSAVYLCASSLTGNTASRTQYFGPGTRLTVL.

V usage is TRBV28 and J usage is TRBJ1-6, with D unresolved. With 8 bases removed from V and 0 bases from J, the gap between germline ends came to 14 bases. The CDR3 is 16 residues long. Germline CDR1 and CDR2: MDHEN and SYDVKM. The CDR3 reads CASVAHESSYNSPLHF. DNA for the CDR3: TGTGCCAGCGTCGCACACGAAAGCTCCTATAATTCACCCCTCCACTTT.

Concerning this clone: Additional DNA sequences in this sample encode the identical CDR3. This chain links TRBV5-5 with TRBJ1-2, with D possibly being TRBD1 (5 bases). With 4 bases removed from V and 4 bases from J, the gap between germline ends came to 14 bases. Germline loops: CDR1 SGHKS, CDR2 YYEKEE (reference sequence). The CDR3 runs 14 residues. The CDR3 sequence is CASSPDSGGYGYTF. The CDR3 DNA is TGTGCCAGCAGCCCGGACTCGGGGGGCTATGGCTACACCTTC.

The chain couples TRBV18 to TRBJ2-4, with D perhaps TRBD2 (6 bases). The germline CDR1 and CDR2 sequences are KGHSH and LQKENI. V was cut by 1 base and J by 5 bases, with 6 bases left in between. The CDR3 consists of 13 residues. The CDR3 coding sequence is TGTGCCAGCTCACCACGGAGGGAAAACATTCAGTACTTC. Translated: CASSPRRENIQYF. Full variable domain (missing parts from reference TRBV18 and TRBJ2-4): NAGVMQNPRHLVRRRGQEARLRCSPMKGHSHVYWYRQLPEEGLKFMVYLQKENIIDESGMPKERFSAEFPKEGPSILRIQQVVRGDSAAYFCASSPRRENIQYFGAGTRLSVL.

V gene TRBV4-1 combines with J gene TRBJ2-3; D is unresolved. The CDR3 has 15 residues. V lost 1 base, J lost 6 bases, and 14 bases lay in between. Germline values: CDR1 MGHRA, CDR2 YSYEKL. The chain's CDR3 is CASSQVRVAVDTQYF. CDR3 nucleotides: TGCGCCAGCAGCCAAGTCCGGGTGGCGGTGGATACGCAGTATTTT.

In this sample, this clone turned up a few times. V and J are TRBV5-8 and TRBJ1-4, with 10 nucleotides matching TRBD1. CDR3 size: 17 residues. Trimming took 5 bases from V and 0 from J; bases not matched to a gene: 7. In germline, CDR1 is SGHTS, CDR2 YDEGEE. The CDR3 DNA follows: TGTGCCAGCAGACGGGCCGGGACAGGGGCAACTAATGAAAAACTGTTTTTT. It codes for CASRRAGTGATNEKLFF.

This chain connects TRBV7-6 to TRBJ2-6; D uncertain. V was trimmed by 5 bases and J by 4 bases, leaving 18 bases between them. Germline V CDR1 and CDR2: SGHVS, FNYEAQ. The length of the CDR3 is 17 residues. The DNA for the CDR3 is TGTGCCAGCAGCCCCCGCTTCAGAAAAGTAGGGGCCAACGTCCTGACTTTC. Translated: CASSPRFRKVGANVLTF.

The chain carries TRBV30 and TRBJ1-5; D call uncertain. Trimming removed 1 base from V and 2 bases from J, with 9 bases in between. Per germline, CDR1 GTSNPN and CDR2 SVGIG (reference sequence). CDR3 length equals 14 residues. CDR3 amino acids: CAWSGGFGNQPQHF. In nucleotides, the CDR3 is TGTGCCTGGAGTGGAGGGTTTGGCAATCAGCCCCAGCATTTT.

CDR3 residues: CASSGQKQPPGQGRWEVGYTF. The CDR3, as DNA: TGTGCCAGCAGCGGCCAAAAACAACCACCGGGACAGGGCCGCTGGGAGGTTGGCTACACCTTC. V and J are TRBV9 and TRBJ1-2, with 9 bases lining up with TRBD1. The ends lost 3 bases at V and 7 bases at J; junction bases unmatched: 28. Germline assignment: CDR1 SGDLS and CDR2 YYNGEE. This CDR3 spans 21 amino acids.